These 20 T cell receptor beta chains were all obtained from the same sample, sequenced in a study of beta chain features in type 1 diabetes (dated by TCRdb to the late 2010s). Libraries were prepared through the immunoSEQ multiplex PCR assay. The High Capacity cDNA Reverse Transcription Kit was used to reverse transcribe all of the isolated RNA, meaning that expressed TCRB transcripts were what got sequenced. In TCRdb, the immuneACCESS table is reduced to in-frame sequences with V and J assigned. These tables do not hold every clone; where another copy was compared, an unresolved V gene accounts for under half, and the others remain unexplained. The sample data list approximately 37,000 clones, and 64% of these were observed just once. The ten largest make up 2% to 2.5% of the sample. Sequencing was performed on Tregs from blood. This sample's cell subset or site label indicates: regulatory CD4+ T cells. The source of these receptors is a woman aged 30 to 39 in good health.

The genes are TRBV11-2 and TRBJ2-3; maybe TRBD2 (5 bases). Trimming took off 2 bases at V and 1 base at J, with 16 bases between the two ends. This CDR3 spans 17 amino acids. CDR1 and CDR2 (germline): SGHAT, FQNNGV. CDR3 coding DNA: TGTGCCAGCAGCTTATTTGGCGGGTCTCAGGGCACAGATACGCAGTATTTT. Its translation is CASSLFGGSQGTDTQYF.

This clone was counted a few times. V gene TRBV7-9 combines with J gene TRBJ2-3; 7 bases map to TRBD2. Germline V CDR1 and CDR2: SEHNR, FQNEAQ (reference sequence). J lost 1 base, V lost 3 bases, and 1 base had no gene match. The CDR3 has 14 amino acids. The CDR3 DNA is TGTGCCAGCAGCTTTACTAGCGGCACAGATACGCAGTATTTT. Its protein product is CASSFTSGTDTQYF.

V and J are TRBV28 and TRBJ2-3; 14 nucleotides line up with TRBD2. The CDR3 runs to 17 residues. CDR1 MDHEN and CDR2 SYDVKM come from the germline V gene. Trimming took 4 bases from V and 6 from J; bases not matched to a gene: 9. The CDR3 nucleotides read TGTGCCAGCAGTTCAATCCCGGGACTAGCGGGAGAGGATACGCAGTATTTT. It codes for CASSSIPGLAGEDTQYF.

In its sample, this clone was seen once. The rearrangement links TRBV6-6 to TRBJ1-2; D perhaps matches TRBD1 (6 bases). CDR3 size: 16 residues. CDR1 and CDR2 (germline): MNHNY, SVGAGI (reference sequence). V gave up 6 bases and J gave up 1 base, with 18 bases separating them. CDR3 in amino acids: CASSLEQGPFNYGYTF. DNA for the CDR3: TGTGCCAGCAGCCTGGAACAGGGACCCTTTAACTATGGCTACACCTTC.

The chain links TRBV5-4 to TRBJ2-3; 7 bases are shared with TRBD2. Germline CDR1 reads SGHNT; CDR2 reads YYREEE (reference sequence). Trimming cost V 9 bases and J 2 bases; bases outside gene matches: 6. CDR3 length: 13 residues. CDR3 DNA: TGTGCCACTTCAGGGAGGGTCACAGATACGCAGTATTTT. Protein: CATSGRVTDTQYF.

This clone was observed a handful of times. The CDR3 here is CASSATGIDEQYF. The CDR3 nucleotides are TGCGCCAGCAGCGCGACAGGGATCGACGAGCAGTACTTC. The chain links TRBV5-1 to TRBJ2-7; 7 nucleotides line up with TRBD1. In germline, CDR1 is SGHRS, CDR2 YFSETQ. This CDR3 is built from 13 residues. V lost 4 bases to trimming and J lost 5 bases; unmatched junction nucleotides: 6.

This clone was picked up one time. The V and J genes are TRBV9 and TRBJ1-3, with D unresolved. The V and J ends lost 0 bases and 7 bases respectively, with 11 bases between them. This CDR3 has 14 amino acids. Germline CDR1 and CDR2: SGDLS and YYNGEE. For the CDR3, the DNA is TGTGCCAGCAGCGTAGGTCCAGAGGCCAACACCATATATTTT. Its protein product is CASSVGPEANTIYF.

The chain uses TRBV29-1 and TRBJ2-5, with TRBD1 matching over 12 bases. Losses at the gene ends were 3 bases for V and 5 bases for J; bases not matched to a gene: 7. Germline CDR1 is SQVTM and CDR2 is ANQGSEA. The length of the CDR3 is 15 residues. The CDR3 loop is CSVDGGTGGLETQYF. CDR3 DNA: TGCAGCGTTGACGGGGGGACAGGGGGCCTGGAGACCCAGTACTTC.

The chain couples TRBV5-4 to TRBJ2-3, with TRBD2 matching over 10 bases. There are 16 residues in the CDR3. V shed 0 bases and J 4 bases; nucleotides not matched to a gene: 5. The germline V gene has CDR1 SGHNT and CDR2 YYREEE (reference sequence). The CDR3 bases are TGTGCCAGCAGCTTGGGGTATAGCGGGAGGCCAGATACGCAGTATTTT. It yields the protein CASSLGYSGRPDTQYF.

CDR3 in amino acids: CASSSPGTGANEQFF. The CDR3 DNA is TGTGCCAGCAGTTCTCCTGGGACAGGGGCGAATGAGCAGTTCTTC. The V and J genes are TRBV6-5 and TRBJ2-1, with 10 bases matching TRBD1. This CDR3 spans 15 amino acids. In germline, CDR1 is MNHEY, CDR2 SVGAGI. Unmatched junction bases numbered 7, after V lost 4 bases and J lost 7 bases.

The J gene is TRBJ2-4, the V gene TRBV6-1, with 9 bases aligning to TRBD1. V trimming: 7 bases; J trimming: 8 bases; junction bases outside the gene matches: 6. Germline loops: CDR1 MNHNS, CDR2 SASEGT. The CDR3 loop spans 13 amino acids. CDR3 protein: CASTGQGRHIQYF. The CDR3 DNA reads TGTGCCAGCACGGGACAGGGACGGCACATTCAGTACTTC.

The rearrangement uses TRBV5-1 and TRBJ2-1, with D uncertain. The CDR3 length is 14 residues. V was pared by 1 base and J by 2 bases, with 7 bases between. Germline CDR1 and CDR2: SGHRS and YFSETQ. The CDR3 nucleotides are TGCGCCAGCAGCTTGAGTCGCGCCTACAATGAGCAGTTCTTC. Residues: CASSLSRAYNEQFF.

This chain connects TRBV28 to TRBJ2-2; D gene ambiguous. Trimming took 11 bases from V and 6 from J, leaving 13 bases between them. The CDR3 runs to 12 residues. Germline V CDR1 and CDR2: MDHEN, SYDVKM. Written as DNA, the CDR3 is TGTGCCGGGCTTGGGCCCGCCGGGGAGCTGTTTTTT. Amino acid sequence: CAGLGPAGELFF.

The CDR3 region has the DNA TGTGCCAGCAGTGAAGGTGTAATCGGTCATAGCTCCTACGAGCAGTACTTC. It is translated as CASSEGVIGHSSYEQYF. The chain has TRBV6-1 and TRBJ2-7; D unclear. The germline gives CDR1 MNHNS, CDR2 SASEGT. The V end lost 1 base, the J end lost 0 bases, and 16 bases lay between the germline ends. This CDR3 spans 17 amino acids.

V gene TRBV27 combines with J gene TRBJ2-3, with 14 bases lining up with TRBD2. The CDR3 is made up of 17 amino acids. Germline V CDR1 and CDR2: MNHEY, SMNVEV (reference sequence). V trimming: 5 bases; J trimming: 3 bases; junction bases outside the gene matches: 7. The CDR3 nucleotides read TGTGCCAGCAGTGAGGGGACTAGCGGGAGAAGGACAGATACGCAGTATTTT. Protein: CASSEGTSGRRTDTQYF.

The chain combines TRBV18 with TRBJ2-2, with D hard to call. The CDR3 runs 15 residues. Trimming left V 1 base short and J 0 bases short, with 6 bases between. The germline V gene encodes CDR1 KGHSH and CDR2 LQKENI. The CDR3 DNA sequence: TGTGCCAGCTCACCACAGCTCACGAACACCGGGGAGCTGTTTTTT. The encoded protein is CASSPQLTNTGELFF.

This clone is labeled medium-sized (0.01 to 0.1%). The chain combines TRBV4-3 with TRBJ2-3; 8 positions agree with TRBD2. Germline lookup yields CDR1 LGHNA and CDR2 YSLEER. The CDR3 totals 15 residues. With V trimmed by 1 base and J by 5 bases, 5 bases remained unmatched. The CDR3 spells CASSQVAAGEDTQYF. The CDR3 DNA is TGCGCCAGCAGCCAAGTGGCAGCGGGAGAAGATACGCAGTATTTT.

This chain links TRBV19 with TRBJ2-1; tentatively, D is TRBD1 (6 bases). V was pared by 8 bases and J by 4 bases, with 21 bases between. The CDR3 length is 16 residues. Germline values: CDR1 LNHDA, CDR2 SQIVND (reference sequence). The CDR3 is CASGNVGRGVYNEQFF. The DNA of the CDR3 is TGTGCCAGTGGTAATGTCGGCAGGGGCGTTTACAATGAGCAGTTCTTC.

The V and J genes are TRBV7-9 and TRBJ1-1, with D possibly TRBD1 on 5 matching bases. V lost 5 bases, J lost 0 bases, and 10 bases lay in between. The germline CDR1 and CDR2 sequences are SEHNR and FQNEAQ (reference sequence). The CDR3 covers 14 residues. DNA of the CDR3: TGTGCCAGCAGCCCCCGGGGGATGAACACTGAAGCTTTCTTT. It codes for CASSPRGMNTEAFF.

This clone was counted only a few times. The genes are TRBV29-1 and TRBJ2-1; the D gene is possibly TRBD2 (6 bases). The germline gives CDR1 SQVTM, CDR2 ANQGSEA. There are 14 residues in the CDR3. V lost 5 bases and J 4 bases, leaving 15 bases between the germline ends. CDR3: CSVRGSSLYNEQFF. CDR3 coding DNA: TGCAGCGTTCGGGGGAGCTCACTTTACAATGAGCAGTTCTTC.